This T cell receptor (beta chain) was documented in a study of cytomegalovirus exposure and HLA in healthy donors (dated by TCRdb to the late 2010s). About the investigation overall: In an earlier analysis of roughly 590 of the donors, around 290 Gb of sequence data and 117 million unique TCR beta sequences from about 179 million T cells were reported. Rather than drawing on any new phenotypic data, the later analysis identified candidate immune exposures from TCR beta sequences and the way those sequences occurred across donors. Every repertoire in the discovery cohort had been generated on one and the same sequencing platform. Of the roughly 400 genotyped donors, less than 90% were placed in the genetic ancestry cluster associated with self-reported Caucasian donors. The study aimed to test whether signatures of past pathogen exposure could be identified by cataloging public T cell receptors. Using immunosequencing, the study profiled T cell repertoires from about 650 subjects and related those repertoires to cytomegalovirus serostatus. To decide whether each TCR beta V gene segment behaved as functional or pseudogenic, an earlier analysis of some 540 of the donors relied on high-throughput TCR beta sequencing. The number of typed donors differed by locus: about 629-630 for A, B, C, DRB1 and DQB1; 500 to 550 for DQA1; 606 for DPA1; and some 430 for DPB1. In a later analysis, previously published TCR beta repertoires from some 640 donors were re-analyzed and high-resolution HLA genotyping was added so that TCR occurrence patterns could be studied. About five DR-DQ haplotypes were handled as single units for association and clustering, since linkage in the cohort was strong. To predict cytomegalovirus infection status, the study brought together high-throughput TCR immunosequencing, statistical association of individual TCRs with disease status, and machine learning. Approximately 310 gigabases of sequencing data and approximately 93 million unique TCR sequences were included in an early release covering 550 to 650 HLA-typed donors. Donor age, sex, ethnicity and CMV serostatus were collected together with the repertoire data. A later genetic analysis took genome-wide SNP genotypes for about 60% of the roughly 670 donors and used that subset as a discovery cohort. Class I and class II HLA loci were covered by the typing at four-digit resolution. Along with the approximately 600-subject first cohort, a separate validation cohort of over a hundred different subjects was used. Among around 400 genotyped donors of the cohort, an average of about 220,000 unique TCR beta nucleotide sequences was sequenced per donor, of which 15% to 20% were non-productive. The study at large found these results: Broadly in line with IMGT annotations, most TCR beta V segments showed up in productive rearrangements about 87% or about 30% of the time in an earlier analysis of 450 to 600 of the donors. Immune exposure information for the cohort was limited to CMV serostatus. In a later analysis, several top co-occurrence clusters were reported to appear linked to parvovirus B19, influenza, CMV and Epstein-Barr virus. A total of fewer than 200 TCR beta chains were listed by the study as associated with cytomegalovirus. According to a later analysis, most CMV-associated TCR beta chains appeared to be HLA-restricted, and the HLA associations seemed to be driven largely by CMV exposure. In a later analysis, some 17,000 TCR beta sequences were associated with specific HLA alleles at a false discovery rate of 0.05. A further reported finding was that TCR beta sequences accurately predicted the HLA-A and HLA-B alleles for most subjects in the first cohort. Compared with the roughly 670-donor mean, donors in an Asian-associated ancestry cluster had fewer N-insertions in productive TCRs, according to a later genetic analysis. Cytomegalovirus status was reported to be diagnosed by the classifier with high specificity and sensitivity in both the original and validation cohorts. The earlier analysis of 587 of the donors excluded fewer than 20 rarely observed V segments, including chromosome 9 orphons, because counts were too low. In a later analysis, the rate of TCR association differed among HLA loci, with DRB1 alleles having the most associated TCRs and HLA-C alleles having the fewest. The authors suggested that the approach could potentially be extended to other disease states and immunological phenotypes. In a later analysis, HLA-associated TCR beta chains were found to be more clonally expanded and to have lower generation probabilities than equally common non-associated chains. Linkage disequilibrium might explain the correlated functional status among segregating V segments, but an unknown experimental factor could not be ruled out. Across donors, most TCR sequences were observed very rarely, whereas some public TCRs were present in many individuals. A few of the identified cytomegalovirus-associated TCR beta chains were confirmed in vitro to be specific for cytomegalovirus antigens. A cluster of highly shared sequence variants was judged likely to be a technical artifact of the sequencing pipeline. In this cohort, only TCR beta chains were sequenced, and detectable features were limited by the absence of alpha or paired-chain data. Some IMGT-functional V segments, including TRBV6-2 and TRBV6-3, could not be distinguished by the 87-base-pair reads and were therefore excluded. An association between a missense DCLRE1C variant and V-gene and J-gene trimming of TCR beta chains was found in a later genetic analysis and replicated in an independent cohort. Because some donors lacked HLA typing at each locus, the association tests relied only on the typed subset. Roughly uniform sequencing depth across donors was assumed in presence/absence analyses, although this assumption may not hold. When HLA alleles, especially DR and DQ, strongly co-occurred, TCR associations were difficult to assign to individual alleles.

The library was built by means of the immunoSEQ multiplex PCR assay. A mixture of 60 forward primers for TCR Vbeta segments and 13 reverse primers for TCR Jbeta segments was used in the multiplex PCR. A multiplex PCR assay on genomic DNA amplified the CDR3 region of rearranged TCR beta genes. The amplified TCR beta libraries were sequenced on the Illumina HiSeq System as 87-base-pair reads. The original methods were these. A later analysis counted around 72 million unique TCR beta chains across the 690 or so repertoires, and around 9.9 million of these chains were shared by at least two donors. A nearest-neighbor algorithm error-corrected the raw reads and collapsed the reads into unique sequences, merging closely related sequences to remove PCR and sequencing errors. To assign V, D and J gene segments, CDR3 sequences were aligned to IMGT reference sequences. For a sequence to be retained, at least a six-nucleotide match to both a V gene segment and a J gene segment was required. A rearrangement counted as productive if the CDR3 had no stop codons and remained in frame with V and J, and every other rearrangement counted as non-productive. CDR3 was defined according to IMGT convention as the region running from the second conserved V-encoded cysteine to the conserved J-encoded phenylalanine. The earlier analysis of 587 of the donors excluded sequences that lacked an unambiguous match to a single V gene segment. An earlier analysis of 450 to 650 of the donors called V segments functional above 56.7% productive rearrangements and segregating when the between-donor standard deviation exceeded 5%. A statistical classification framework was built to diagnose cytomegalovirus status from the catalog of TCR beta chain sequences. V and J gene assignment, in a later analysis, came from comparing TCR nucleotide sequences with IMGT/GENE-DB human TR gene sequences. Using the TCRdist pipeline, a later analysis assigned CDR3 sequences along with most-parsimonious VDJ recombination scenarios. In a later analysis, each TCR beta chain was defined by its CDR3 amino acid sequence together with its V-gene family, and reads lacking a unique V-gene family were excluded. In a later analysis, a few hundred highly shared, low-generation-probability nucleotide sequences were removed to address suspected cross-contamination and a sequencing artifact. For each public chain, a later analysis derived a clonal expansion index from normalized ranks of inferred template counts within each repertoire. Generation probabilities in a later analysis came from a VDJ recombination model fitted to out-of-frame rearrangements, and those results were checked against IGoR. In a later analysis, hypergeometric tests were used to score TCR-TCR, TCR-HLA and TCR-CMV co-occurrence, with a repertoire-size bias correction applied to TCR pairs. A later analysis estimated false discovery rates by permuting HLA or CMV assignments 20 times. In a later analysis, co-occurring TCRs were grouped using DBSCAN, and TCRdist sequence similarity was added for clustering within HLA-allele-positive subsets. For co-occurrence clustering, repertoires with fewer than 30,000 or more than 120,000 public chains were excluded, along with roughly five repertoires with anomalous nucleotide sharing. TCRdb limited this immuneACCESS table to in-frame rearrangements with V and J called. A share of clones is missing; checked studies link under half to unresolved V genes, and the rest is unexplained. From that table come the V and J calls and clone size; the DNA was used to work out D and trimming. The sample profile shows about 160,000 clones; under 80% of them were found once. Of the sample, 2% to 2.5% is held by the ten largest clones.

CDR1 and CDR2 are read off the germline V gene as KGHSH and LQKENI. Trimming leaves V shorter by 1 base and J shorter by 4 bases, with the junction holding 7 bases beyond the gene matches. Measured from the cysteine to the phenylalanine, the CDR3 is 16 residues long. Solely the CDR3 DNA is kept, with 48 bases framed from the first base. Remarks on this clone: The antigen this receptor binds is unknown. One base away there is no much larger clone; base qualities are not given.

The cohort was made up of under 800 healthy bone marrow donors. At the time of sampling, all cohort members were nominally healthy, though unrecorded immune exposures were likely present. The donor tested CMV seronegative, placing the donor among the 350 or so seronegative members of the cohort. Each donor provided a peripheral blood sample, and peripheral blood mononuclear cells were used for TCR beta sequencing. The Qiagen DNeasy Blood Extraction Kit was used to extract genomic DNA from the blood cell samples. The sequence was collected from a female donor in good health and CMV-seronegative. The V gene is TRBV18 and the J gene is TRBJ1-3, and TRBD1 matches 7 of the central bases. The sample taken for sequencing was PBMCs. The sequence in DNA is TGTGCCAGCTCACCACACAGGGGTGAGTCGGGAAACACCATATATTTT. This gives the protein CASSPHRGESGNTIYF. The full variable domain, with segments outside the CDR3 supplied by the reference TRBV18 and TRBJ1-3 proteins, appears as NAGVMQNPRHLVRRRGQEARLRCSPMKGHSHVYWYRQLPEEGLKFMVYLQKENIIDESGMPKERFSAEFPKEGPSILRIQQVVRGDSAAYFCASSPHRGESGNTIYFGEGSWLTVV.